This section outlines one T cell receptor (beta chain) sequence together with its context. Its cognate antigen is unknown. In germline, CDR1 is SGHDT, CDR2 YYEEEE. V was pared by 2 bases and J by 4 bases, with 4 bases of the junction left unmatched. This CDR3 is built from 15 residues. The data are from a study of CD8 T cell repertoires and HIV-1 epitope variants. Study information: Epitopes were three Gag families plus Nef HW9 and YT9.

Libraries were prepared by immunoSEQ multiplex PCR; TCRdb keeps only in-frame clonotypes and omits some of them. The table has roughly 5,900 clones, around three fifths seen once; the top ten hold less than 45%. The chain joins TRBV5-6 to TRBJ2-5, with 11 bases identical to TRBD2. Sequencing used cultured CD8+ T cells derived from PBMCs. This receptor was taken from a male donor with HIV. CDR3 sequence: CASSFIAGGRETQYF. The CDR3 bases are TGTGCCAGCAGCTTTATAGCGGGAGGGCGAGAGACCCAGTACTTC. The full variable domain, its missing parts supplied by reference TRBV5-6 and TRBJ2-5, is DAGVTQSPTHLIKTRGQQVTLRCSPKSGHDTVSWYQQALGQGPQFIFQYYEEEERQRGNFPDRFSGHQFPNYSSELNVNALLLGDSALYLCASSFIAGGRETQYFGPGTRLLVL.